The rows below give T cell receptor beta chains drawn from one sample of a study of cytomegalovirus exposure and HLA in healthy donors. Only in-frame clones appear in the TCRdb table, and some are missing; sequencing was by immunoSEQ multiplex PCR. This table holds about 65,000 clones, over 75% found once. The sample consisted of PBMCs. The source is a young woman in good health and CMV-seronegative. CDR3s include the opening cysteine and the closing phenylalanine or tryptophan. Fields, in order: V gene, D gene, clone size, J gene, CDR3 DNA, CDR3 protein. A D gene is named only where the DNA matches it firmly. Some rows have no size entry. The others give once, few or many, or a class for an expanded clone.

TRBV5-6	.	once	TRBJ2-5	TGTGCCAGCAGCTTGGTTAGGGGAGGAGAGACCCAGTACTTC	CASSLVRGGETQYF
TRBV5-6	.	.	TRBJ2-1	TGTGCCAGCAGCTTATATGATGAGCAGTTCTTC	CASSLYDEQFF
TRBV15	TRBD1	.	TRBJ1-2	TGTGCCACCAGCATGGACAGGGGGCAATATGGCTACACCTTC	CATSMDRGQYGYTF
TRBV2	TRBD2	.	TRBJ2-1	TGTGCCAGCAGTGAACAGTACAGCGGGAGAGTTGAAGAAAATGAGCAGTTCTTC	CASSEQYSGRVEENEQFF
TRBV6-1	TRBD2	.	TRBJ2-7	TGTGCCAGCAGTGAAGAGGGGCGGGGGTGGATCTACGAGCAGTACTTC	CASSEEGRGWIYEQYF
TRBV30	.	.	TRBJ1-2	TGTGCCTGGAGTGTATCGGGGGGAGGGCCGCGCTATGGCTACACCTTC	CAWSVSGGGPRYGYTF
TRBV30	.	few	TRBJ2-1	TGTGCCTGGAGTGTACCTCCTAGTAAATACAATGAGCAGTTCTTC	CAWSVPPSKYNEQFF
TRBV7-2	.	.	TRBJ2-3	TGTGCCAGCAGCTTAGGCCCGTGGCGGGGAAAGGATACGCAGTATTTT	CASSLGPWRGKDTQYF
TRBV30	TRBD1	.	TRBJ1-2	TGTGCCTCAGGGGACAGGGGTAACTATGGCTACACCTTC	CASGDRGNYGYTF
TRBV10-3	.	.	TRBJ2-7	TGTGCCATCAGTGGCGAAACCTACGAGCAGTACTTC	CAISGETYEQYF
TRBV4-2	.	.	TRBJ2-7	TGTGCCAGCAGCCAAGCCAACGGAGGATACGAGCAGTACTTC	CASSQANGGYEQYF
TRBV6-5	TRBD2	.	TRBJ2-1	TGTGCCAGCAGGAGACTAGCAATTACTGAGCAGTTCTTC	CASRRLAITEQFF
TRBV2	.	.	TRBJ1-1	TGTGCCAGCAGTGAAGCCAGAGGCACTGAAGCTTTCTTT	CASSEARGTEAFF
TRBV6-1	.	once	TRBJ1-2	TGTGCCAGCAGTGCCGTAGACACCTTGAACTATGGCTACACCTTC	CASSAVDTLNYGYTF
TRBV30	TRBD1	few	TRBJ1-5	TGTGCCTGGCAAGGGACAGAGAAGAATCAGCCCCAGCATTTT	CAWQGTEKNQPQHF
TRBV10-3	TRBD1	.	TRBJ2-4	TGTGCCATCAGTAGGACAGGGAAAAACATTCAGTACTTC	CAISRTGKNIQYF
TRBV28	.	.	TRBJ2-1	TGTGCCAGCAGTTTCAGGCGGGCCCCGGTACTCTTC	CASSFRRAPVLF
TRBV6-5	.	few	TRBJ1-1	TGTGCCAGCGGACCGGGGTATGTGAACACTGAAGCTTTCTTT	CASGPGYVNTEAFF
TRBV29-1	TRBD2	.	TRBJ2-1	TGCAGCGTTGATTCTAGCGGGAGCTGGTCCTACAATGAGCAGTTCTTC	CSVDSSGSWSYNEQFF
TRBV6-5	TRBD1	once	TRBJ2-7	TGTGCCAGCGCCATCGACAGGGGTTACGAGCAGTACTTC	CASAIDRGYEQYF
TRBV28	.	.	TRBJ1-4	TGTGCCAGCGCCGTATATCTAAATGAAAAACTGTTTTTT	CASAVYLNEKLFF
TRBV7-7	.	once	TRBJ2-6	TGTGCTAGCAGCCAAGGGCAGGGCGGGGCCAACGTCCTGACTTTC	CASSQGQGGANVLTF
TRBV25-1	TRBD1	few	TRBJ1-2	TGTGCCAGCAGTGAACAGGGGGCAAGTGGTGGCTACACCTTC	CASSEQGASGGYTF
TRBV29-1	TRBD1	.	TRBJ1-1	TGCAGCGCCCGACGAACGACAGGGGGGAACACTGAAGCTTTCTTT	CSARRTTGGNTEAFF
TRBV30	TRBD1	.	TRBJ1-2	TGTGCCTGGAGGCCCGCAGGGGGATCCTACACCTTC	CAWRPAGGSYTF
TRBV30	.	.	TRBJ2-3	TGTGCCTGGAGTCAACTCCACAGCACAGATACGCAGTATTTT	CAWSQLHSTDTQYF
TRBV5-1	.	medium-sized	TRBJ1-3	TGCGCCAGCAGCTTGGGACAGAACTCTGGAAACACCATATATTTT	CASSLGQNSGNTIYF
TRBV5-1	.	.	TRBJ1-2	TGCGCCAGCAGCTTGGAAGGACTCCGAGACGCTGGCTACACCTTC	CASSLEGLRDAGYTF
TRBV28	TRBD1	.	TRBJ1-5	TGTGCCAGCAACGGGGGACAGGGGAATCAGCCCCAGCATTTT	CASNGGQGNQPQHF
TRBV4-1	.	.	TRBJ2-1	TGCGCCAGCAGCCCTATGGGGGGTACGTTGAATGAGCAGTTCTTC	CASSPMGGTLNEQFF
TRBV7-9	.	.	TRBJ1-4	TGTGCCAGCACCCCTTCGGGGGGCGCGAGGGAAAAACTGTTTTTT	CASTPSGGAREKLFF
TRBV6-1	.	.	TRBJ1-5	TGTGCCAGCAGCCTTACAGGTTTAAATCAGCCCCAGCATTTT	CASSLTGLNQPQHF
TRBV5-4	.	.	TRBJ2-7	TGTGCCAGCAGCTCCCCCCCTAGCAGCTCCTACGAGCAGTACTTC	CASSSPPSSSYEQYF
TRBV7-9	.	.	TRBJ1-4	TGTGCCAGCAGCTTCTCGACAGGACCAGAAAAACTGTTTTTT	CASSFSTGPEKLFF
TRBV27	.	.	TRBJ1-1	TGTGCCAGCAGCCCAGGGATGAACACTGAAGCTTTCTTT	CASSPGMNTEAFF
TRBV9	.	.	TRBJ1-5	TGTGCCAGCAGCGTAGTAAGTTCCCGAAAAAGGGGGTTAGGCAATCAGCCCCAGCATTTT	CASSVVSSRKRGLGNQPQHF
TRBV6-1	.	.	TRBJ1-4	TGTGCCAGCAGTGAAGCGTGGGGGGATGAAAAACTGTTTTTT	CASSEAWGDEKLFF